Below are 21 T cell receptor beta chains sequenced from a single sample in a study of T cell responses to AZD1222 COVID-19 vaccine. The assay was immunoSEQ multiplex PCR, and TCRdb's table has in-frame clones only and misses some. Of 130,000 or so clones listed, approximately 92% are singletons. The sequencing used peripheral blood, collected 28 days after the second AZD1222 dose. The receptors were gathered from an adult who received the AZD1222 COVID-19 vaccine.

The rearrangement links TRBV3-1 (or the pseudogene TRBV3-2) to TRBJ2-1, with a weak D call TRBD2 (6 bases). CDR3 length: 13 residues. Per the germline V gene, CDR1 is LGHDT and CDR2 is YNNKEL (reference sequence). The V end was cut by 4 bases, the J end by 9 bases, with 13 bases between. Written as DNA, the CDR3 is TGTGCCAGCAGCCCGTTTAGCGGTCCTGAGCAGTTCTTC. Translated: CASSPFSGPEQFF.

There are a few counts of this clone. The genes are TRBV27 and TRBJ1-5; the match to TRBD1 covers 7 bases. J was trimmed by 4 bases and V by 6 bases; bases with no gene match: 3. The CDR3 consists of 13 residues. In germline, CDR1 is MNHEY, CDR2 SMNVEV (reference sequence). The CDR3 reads CASRGQPNQPQHF. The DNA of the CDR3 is TGTGCCAGCAGGGGACAGCCGAATCAGCCCCAGCATTTT.

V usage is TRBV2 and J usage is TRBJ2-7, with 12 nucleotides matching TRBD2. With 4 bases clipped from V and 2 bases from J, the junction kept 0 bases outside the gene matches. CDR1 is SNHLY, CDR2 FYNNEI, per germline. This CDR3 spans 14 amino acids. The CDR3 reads CASSGTSGAYEQYF. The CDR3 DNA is TGTGCCAGCAGTGGGACTAGCGGGGCCTACGAGCAGTACTTC.

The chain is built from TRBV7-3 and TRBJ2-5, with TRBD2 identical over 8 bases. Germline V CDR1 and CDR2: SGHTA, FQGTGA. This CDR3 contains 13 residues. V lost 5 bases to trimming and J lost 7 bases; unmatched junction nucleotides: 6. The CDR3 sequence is CASSRNAGGTQYF. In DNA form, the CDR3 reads TGTGCCAGCAGCCGTAACGCGGGGGGGACCCAGTACTTC.

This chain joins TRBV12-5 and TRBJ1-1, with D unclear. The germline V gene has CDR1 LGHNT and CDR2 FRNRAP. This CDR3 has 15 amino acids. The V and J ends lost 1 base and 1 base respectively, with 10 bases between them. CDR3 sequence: CASGLGRRQNTEAFF. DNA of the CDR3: TGTGCTAGTGGTTTGGGCCGACGGCAGAACACTGAAGCTTTCTTT.

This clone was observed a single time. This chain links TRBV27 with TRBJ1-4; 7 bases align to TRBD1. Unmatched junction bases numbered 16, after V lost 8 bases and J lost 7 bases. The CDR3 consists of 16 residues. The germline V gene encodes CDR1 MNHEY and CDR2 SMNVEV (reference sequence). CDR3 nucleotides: TGTGCCAGCGGAAGATTGGGGGGCGCAGGGGGTGAAAAACTGTTTTTT. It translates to CASGRLGGAGGEKLFF.

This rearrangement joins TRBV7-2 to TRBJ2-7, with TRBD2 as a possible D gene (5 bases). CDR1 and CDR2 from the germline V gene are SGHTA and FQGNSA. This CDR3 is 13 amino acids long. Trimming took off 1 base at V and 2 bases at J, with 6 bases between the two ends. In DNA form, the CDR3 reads TGTGCCAGCAGCTTAGGAGGGCCCTACGAGCAGTACGTC. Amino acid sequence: CASSLGGPYEQYV.

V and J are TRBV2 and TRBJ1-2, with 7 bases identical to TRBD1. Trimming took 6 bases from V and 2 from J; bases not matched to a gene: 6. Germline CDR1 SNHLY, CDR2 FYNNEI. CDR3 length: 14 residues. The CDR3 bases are TGTGCCAGCAGGGGTGGACAGGACAACTATGGCTACACCTTC. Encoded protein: CASRGGQDNYGYTF.

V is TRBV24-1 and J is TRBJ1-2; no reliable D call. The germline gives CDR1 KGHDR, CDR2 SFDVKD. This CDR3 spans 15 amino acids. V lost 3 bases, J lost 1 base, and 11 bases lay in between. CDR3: CATSDKNSDNYGYTF. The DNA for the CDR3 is TGTGCCACCAGTGATAAAAACAGCGATAACTATGGCTACACCTTC.

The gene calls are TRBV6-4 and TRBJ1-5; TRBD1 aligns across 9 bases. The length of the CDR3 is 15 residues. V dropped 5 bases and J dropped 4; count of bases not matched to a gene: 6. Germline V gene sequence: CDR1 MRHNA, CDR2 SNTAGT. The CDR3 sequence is CASSPTGGTNQPQHF. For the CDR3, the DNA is TGTGCCAGCAGTCCGACAGGGGGTACGAATCAGCCCCAGCATTTT.

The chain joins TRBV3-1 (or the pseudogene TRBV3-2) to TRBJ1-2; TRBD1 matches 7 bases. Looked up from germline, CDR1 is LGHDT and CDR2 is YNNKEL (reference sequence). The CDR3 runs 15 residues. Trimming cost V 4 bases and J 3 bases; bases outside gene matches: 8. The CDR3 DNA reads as TGTGCCAGCAGCCGATACAGGGGAGCCGACTATGGCTACACCTTC. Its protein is CASSRYRGADYGYTF.

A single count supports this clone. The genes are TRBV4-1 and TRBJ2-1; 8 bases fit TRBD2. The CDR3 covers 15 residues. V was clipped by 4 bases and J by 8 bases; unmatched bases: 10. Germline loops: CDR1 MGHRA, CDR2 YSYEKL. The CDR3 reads CASSLQKGLAYEQFF. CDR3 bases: TGCGCCAGCAGCCTTCAAAAAGGACTAGCTTATGAGCAGTTCTTC.

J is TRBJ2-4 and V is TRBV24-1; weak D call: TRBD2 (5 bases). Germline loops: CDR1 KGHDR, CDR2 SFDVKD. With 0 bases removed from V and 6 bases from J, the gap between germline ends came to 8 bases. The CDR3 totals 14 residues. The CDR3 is CATSDLWAGNIQYF. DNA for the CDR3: TGTGCCACCAGTGATTTGTGGGCGGGAAACATTCAGTACTTC.

CDR3 sequence (DNA): TGTGCCAGCAGTGAAGGTCTTGGCAGAAATAATTCACCCCTCCACTTT. Protein sequence: CASSEGLGRNNSPLHF. The chain uses TRBV2 and TRBJ1-6; D ambiguous. The V end was cut by 1 base, the J end by 5 bases, with 12 bases between. There are 16 residues in the CDR3. CDR1 and CDR2 (germline): SNHLY, FYNNEI. The full variable domain, its missing parts supplied by reference TRBV2 and TRBJ1-6, is EPEVTQTPSHQVTQMGQEVILRCVPISNHLYFYWYRQILGQKVEFLVSFYNNEISEKSEIFDDQFSVERPDGSNFTLKIRSTKLEDSAMYFCASSEGLGRNNSPLHFGNGTRLTVT.

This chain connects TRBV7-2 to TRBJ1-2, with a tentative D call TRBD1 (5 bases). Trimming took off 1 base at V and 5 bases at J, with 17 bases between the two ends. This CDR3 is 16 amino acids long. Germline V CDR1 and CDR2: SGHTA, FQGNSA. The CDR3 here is CASSLVGGALNYGYTF. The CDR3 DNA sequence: TGTGCCAGCAGCTTAGTTGGAGGGGCCCTAAATTATGGCTACACCTTC.

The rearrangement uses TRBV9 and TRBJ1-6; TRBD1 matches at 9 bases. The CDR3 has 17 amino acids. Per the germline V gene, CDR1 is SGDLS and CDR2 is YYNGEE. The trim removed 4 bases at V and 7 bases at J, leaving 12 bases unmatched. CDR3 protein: CASSPPGQGTRNSPLHF. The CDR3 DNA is TGTGCCAGCAGCCCTCCCGGACAGGGGACTCGGAATTCACCCCTCCACTTT.

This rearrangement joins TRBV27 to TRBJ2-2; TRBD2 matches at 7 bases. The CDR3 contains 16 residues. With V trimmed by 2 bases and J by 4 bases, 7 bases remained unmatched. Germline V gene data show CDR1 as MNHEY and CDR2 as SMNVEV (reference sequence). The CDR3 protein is CASSLGIAGITGELFF. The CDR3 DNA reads TGTGCCAGCAGTTTAGGAATAGCGGGTATCACCGGGGAGCTGTTTTTT.

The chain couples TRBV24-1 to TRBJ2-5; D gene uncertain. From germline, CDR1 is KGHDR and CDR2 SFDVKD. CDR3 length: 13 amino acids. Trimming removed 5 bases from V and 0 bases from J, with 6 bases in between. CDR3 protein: CATSAADQETQYF. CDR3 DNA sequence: TGTGCCACCAGTGCGGCAGACCAAGAGACCCAGTACTTC.

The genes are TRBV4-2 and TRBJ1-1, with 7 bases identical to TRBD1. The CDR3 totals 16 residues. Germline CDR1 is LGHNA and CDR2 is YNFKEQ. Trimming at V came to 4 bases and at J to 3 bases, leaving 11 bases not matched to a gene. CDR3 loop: CASSPGVGGTHTEAFF. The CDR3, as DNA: TGTGCCAGCAGCCCTGGCGTAGGGGGCACCCACACTGAAGCTTTCTTT.

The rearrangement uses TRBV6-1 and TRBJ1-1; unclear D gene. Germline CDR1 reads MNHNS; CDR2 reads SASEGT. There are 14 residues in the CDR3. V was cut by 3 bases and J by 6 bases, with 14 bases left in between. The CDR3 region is CASSDPSTDAEAFF. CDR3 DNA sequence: TGTGCCAGCAGTGACCCCTCCACGGACGCTGAAGCTTTCTTT.

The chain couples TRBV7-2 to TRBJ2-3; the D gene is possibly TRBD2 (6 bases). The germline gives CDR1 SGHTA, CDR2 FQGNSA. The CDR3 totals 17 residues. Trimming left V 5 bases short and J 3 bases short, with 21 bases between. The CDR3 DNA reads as TGTGCCAGCAGCCCTAGGAGGGCGAGTCAATTGACAGATACGCAGTATTTT. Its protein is CASSPRRASQLTDTQYF.